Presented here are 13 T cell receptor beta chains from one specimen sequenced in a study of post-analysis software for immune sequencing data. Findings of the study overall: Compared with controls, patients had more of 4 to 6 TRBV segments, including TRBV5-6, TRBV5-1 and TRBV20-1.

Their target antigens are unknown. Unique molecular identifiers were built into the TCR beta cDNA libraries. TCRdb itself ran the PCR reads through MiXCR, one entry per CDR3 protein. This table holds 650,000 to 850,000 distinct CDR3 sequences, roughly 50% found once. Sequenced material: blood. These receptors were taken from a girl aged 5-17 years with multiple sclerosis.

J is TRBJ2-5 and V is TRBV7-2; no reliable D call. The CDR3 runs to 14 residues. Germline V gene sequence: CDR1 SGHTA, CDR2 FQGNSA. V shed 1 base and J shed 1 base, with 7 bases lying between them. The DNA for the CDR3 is TGTGCCAGCAGCTTAGATGCCTCCCAAGAGACCCAGTACTTC. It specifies CASSLDASQETQYF.

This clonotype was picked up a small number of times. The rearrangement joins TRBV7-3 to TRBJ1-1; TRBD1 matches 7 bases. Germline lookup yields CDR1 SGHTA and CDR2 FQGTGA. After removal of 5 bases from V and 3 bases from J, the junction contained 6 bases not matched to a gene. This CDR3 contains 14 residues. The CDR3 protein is CASSAQGGDTEAFF. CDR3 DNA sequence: TGTGCCAGCAGCGCTCAGGGGGGGGACACTGAAGCTTTCTTT.

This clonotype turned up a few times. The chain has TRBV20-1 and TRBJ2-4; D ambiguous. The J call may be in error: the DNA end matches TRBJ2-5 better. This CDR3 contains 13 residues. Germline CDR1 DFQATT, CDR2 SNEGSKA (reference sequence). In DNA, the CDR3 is TGCAGTGCTAGGAAGGATACCCTCGAGACCCAGTACTTC. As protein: CSARKDTLETQYF.

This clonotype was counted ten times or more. The CDR3 spells CASSPYGGGSYEQYF. CDR3 DNA: TGCGCCAGCAGCCCCTACGGGGGTGGATCCTACGAGCAGTACTTC. The chain combines TRBV5-1 with TRBJ2-7; tentatively, D is TRBD2 (6 bases). The CDR3 is made up of 15 amino acids. Germline V gene lookup returns CDR1 SGHRS and CDR2 YFSETQ. V lost 4 bases and J 1 base, leaving 15 bases between the germline ends.

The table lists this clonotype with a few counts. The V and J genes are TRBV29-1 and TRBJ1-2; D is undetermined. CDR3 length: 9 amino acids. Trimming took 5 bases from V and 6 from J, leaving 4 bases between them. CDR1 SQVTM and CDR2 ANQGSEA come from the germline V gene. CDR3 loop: CSVRDGYTF. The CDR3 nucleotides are TGCAGCGTTCGGGATGGCTACACCTTC.

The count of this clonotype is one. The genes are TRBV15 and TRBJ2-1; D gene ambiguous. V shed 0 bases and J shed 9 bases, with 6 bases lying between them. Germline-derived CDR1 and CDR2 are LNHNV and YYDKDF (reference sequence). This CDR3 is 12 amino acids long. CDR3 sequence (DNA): TGTGCCACCAGCAGAGAGGTTGCTGAGCAGTTCTTC. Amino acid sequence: CATSREVAEQFF.

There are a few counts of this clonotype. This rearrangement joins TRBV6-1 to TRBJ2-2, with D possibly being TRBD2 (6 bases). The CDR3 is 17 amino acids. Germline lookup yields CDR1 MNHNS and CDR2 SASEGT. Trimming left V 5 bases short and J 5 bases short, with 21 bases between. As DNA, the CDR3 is TGTGCCAGCAGTCCATCTCATCGGGGGTTTGAAACCGGGGAGCTGTTTTTT. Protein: CASSPSHRGFETGELFF.

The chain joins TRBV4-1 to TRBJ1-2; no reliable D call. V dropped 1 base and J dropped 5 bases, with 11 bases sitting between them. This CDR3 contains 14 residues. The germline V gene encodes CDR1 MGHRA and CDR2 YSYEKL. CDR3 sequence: CASSQGPASYGYTF. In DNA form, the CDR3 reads TGCGCCAGCAGCCAAGGGCCGGCAAGTTATGGCTACACCTTC.

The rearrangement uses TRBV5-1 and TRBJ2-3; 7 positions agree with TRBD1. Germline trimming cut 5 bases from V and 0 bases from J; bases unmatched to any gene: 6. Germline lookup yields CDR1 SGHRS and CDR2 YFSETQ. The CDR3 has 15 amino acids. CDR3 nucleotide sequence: TGCGCCAGCAGGAACAGGGGAGTAAGCACAGATACGCAGTATTTT. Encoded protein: CASRNRGVSTDTQYF.

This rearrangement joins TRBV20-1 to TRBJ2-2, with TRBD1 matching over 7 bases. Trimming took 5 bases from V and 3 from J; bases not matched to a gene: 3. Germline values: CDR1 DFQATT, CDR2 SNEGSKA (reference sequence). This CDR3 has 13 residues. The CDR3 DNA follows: TGCAGTGCTTGGGACAGCTACACCGGGGAGCTGTTTTTT. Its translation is CSAWDSYTGELFF.

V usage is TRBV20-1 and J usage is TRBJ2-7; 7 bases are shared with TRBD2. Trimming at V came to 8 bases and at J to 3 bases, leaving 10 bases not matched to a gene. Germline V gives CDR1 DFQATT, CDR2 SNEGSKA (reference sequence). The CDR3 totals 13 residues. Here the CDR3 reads CSTGRGEGYEQYF. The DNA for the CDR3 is TGCAGTACCGGGAGAGGGGAGGGCTACGAGCAGTACTTC.

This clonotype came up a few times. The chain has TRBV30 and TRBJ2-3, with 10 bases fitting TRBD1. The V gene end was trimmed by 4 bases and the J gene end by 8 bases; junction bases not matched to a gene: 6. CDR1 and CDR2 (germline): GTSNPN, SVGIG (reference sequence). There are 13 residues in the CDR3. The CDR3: CAWMTGGGFTQYF. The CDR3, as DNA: TGTGCCTGGATGACAGGGGGCGGTTTTACGCAGTATTTT.

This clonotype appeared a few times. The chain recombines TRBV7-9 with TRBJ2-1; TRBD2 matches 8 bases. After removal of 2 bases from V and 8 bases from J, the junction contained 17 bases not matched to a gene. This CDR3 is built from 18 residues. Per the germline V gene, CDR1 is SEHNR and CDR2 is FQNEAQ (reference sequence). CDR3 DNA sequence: TGTGCCAGCAGCTTACGGGGTCTAGCGCGGGGGGCACTCGATGAGCAGTTCTTC. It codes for CASSLRGLARGALDEQFF.